Shown below are 27 T cell receptor beta chains from a single sample sequenced in a study of cytomegalovirus exposure and HLA in healthy donors. Researchers ran the PCR with 60 Vbeta and 13 Jbeta primers. Data came from immunoSEQ multiplex PCR; TCRdb stores just in-frame clones and leaves some out. The table includes 150,000 or so clones, roughly 82% detected once. Sequencing used PBMCs. The receptors shown here come from a man between 18 and 29 years old in good health and CMV-seropositive.

This clone has a handful of counts. This rearrangement joins TRBV5-4 to TRBJ2-5; 9 nucleotides align to TRBD1. The V and J ends lost 2 bases and 3 bases, in that order; junction bases with no gene match: 2. The CDR3 contains 14 residues. Germline CDR1 is SGHNT and CDR2 is YYREEE (reference sequence). CDR3 nucleotides: TGTGCCAGCAGCTTTGGGACAGGGAAAGAGACCCAGTACTTC. It codes for CASSFGTGKETQYF.

Notes on this clone: Other DNA sequences within the sample encode an identical CDR3. The genes are TRBV5-1 and TRBJ2-3, with 11 bases that match TRBD1. CDR1 SGHRS and CDR2 YFSETQ come from the germline V gene. The CDR3 spans 15 residues. V lost 4 bases to trimming and J lost 5 bases; unmatched junction nucleotides: 6. The DNA for the CDR3 is TGCGCCAGCAGCCCCGGACAGGGGGCTATAGATACGCAGTATTTT. Encoded protein: CASSPGQGAIDTQYF.

This clone was detected once. The chain carries TRBV19 and TRBJ1-4; D may be TRBD1 (5 bases). The CDR3 covers 14 residues. V lost 6 bases and J 3 bases, leaving 11 bases between the germline ends. Germline V gene data show CDR1 as LNHDA and CDR2 as SQIVND (reference sequence). The CDR3 sequence is CASSSTAANEKLFF. CDR3 coding DNA: TGTGCCAGTAGCTCGACAGCCGCTAATGAAAAACTGTTTTTT.

The chain uses TRBV28 and TRBJ2-5; 10 positions agree with TRBD1. Germline V gives CDR1 MDHEN, CDR2 SYDVKM. This CDR3 contains 14 residues. V dropped 5 bases and J dropped 7; count of bases not matched to a gene: 7. The CDR3 here is CASSPGQGLGTQYF. The CDR3 DNA follows: TGTGCCAGCAGTCCGGGACAGGGGTTGGGGACCCAGTACTTC.

V gene TRBV2 combines with J gene TRBJ2-3; 12 bases are a match to TRBD2. Per the germline V gene, CDR1 is SNHLY and CDR2 is FYNNEI. V lost 6 bases and J lost 5; bases outside the gene matches: 9. This CDR3 spans 16 amino acids. Here the CDR3 reads CASRGTPGLAGDTQYF. CDR3 in DNA: TGTGCCAGCAGAGGTACGCCGGGACTAGCGGGAGATACGCAGTATTTT.

The genes are TRBV4-1 and TRBJ2-1, with TRBD2 matching 7 bases. The V segment lost 1 base and the J segment 5 bases; nucleotides outside the gene matches: 11. In germline, CDR1 is MGHRA, CDR2 YSYEKL. The CDR3 runs to 17 residues. The CDR3 sequence: CASSQGTLGGPNNEQFF. In DNA, the CDR3 is TGCGCCAGCAGCCAAGGAACGTTGGGAGGGCCGAACAATGAGCAGTTCTTC.

This clone occurred once. The chain recombines TRBV28 with TRBJ1-5; 7 bases match TRBD1. Germline values: CDR1 MDHEN, CDR2 SYDVKM. J lost 3 bases, V lost 6 bases, and 5 bases had no gene match. This CDR3 has 14 residues. CDR3 in amino acids: CASRPGGTNQPQHF. CDR3 coding DNA: TGTGCCAGCAGACCAGGGGGGACCAATCAGCCCCAGCATTTT.

V is TRBV2 and J is TRBJ1-1; TRBD1 might be the D (6 bases). The CDR3 covers 15 residues. Germline V gene lookup returns CDR1 SNHLY and CDR2 FYNNEI. Trimming shortened V by 3 bases and J by 6 bases, and 17 bases separated the two germline ends. The DNA of the CDR3 is TGTGCCAGCAGTGAGGGTAGGGGGGGTTGGTCTGAAGCTTTCTTT. Protein sequence: CASSEGRGGWSEAFF. Based on the CDR3 plus reference TRBV2 and TRBJ1-1, the full variable domain is EPEVTQTPSHQVTQMGQEVILRCVPISNHLYFYWYRQILGQKVEFLVSFYNNEISEKSEIFDDQFSVERPDGSNFTLKIRSTKLEDSAMYFCASSEGRGGWSEAFFGQGTRLTVV.

This chain uses TRBV5-6 with TRBJ2-7, with D maybe TRBD2 (7 bases). The CDR3 runs to 14 residues. Trimming stripped 1 base from V and 3 bases from J, with 11 bases between. Germline-derived CDR1 and CDR2 are SGHDT and YYEEEE. The CDR3 loop is CASSLRGAGYEQYF. The DNA for the CDR3 is TGTGCCAGCAGCTTGCGGGGGGCTGGCTACGAGCAGTACTTC.

The chain carries TRBV5-4 and TRBJ2-1, with D possibly matching TRBD2 (5 bases). V was pared by 1 base and J by 7 bases, with 15 bases between. From germline, CDR1 is SGHNT and CDR2 YYREEE (reference sequence). The CDR3 has 15 residues. The CDR3 protein is CASSLNPLGENEQFF. Here the CDR3 DNA reads TGTGCCAGCAGCTTGAACCCTCTCGGGGAGAATGAGCAGTTCTTC. The full variable domain, rest sourced from reference TRBV5-4 and TRBJ2-1, is ETGVTQSPTHLIKTRGQQVTLRCSSQSGHNTVSWYQQALGQGPQFIFQYYREEENGRGNFPPRFSGLQFPNYSSELNVNALELDDSALYLCASSLNPLGENEQFFGPGTRLTVL.

The count of this clone is one. The chain links TRBV28 to TRBJ2-2; D may be TRBD2 (5 bases). This CDR3 contains 13 residues. Germline V CDR1 and CDR2: MDHEN, SYDVKM. The germline V and J ends were trimmed by 10 bases and 1 base, with 10 bases remaining between them. The CDR3 region is CAIRGLNTGELFF. The CDR3 DNA reads TGTGCCATCCGAGGACTGAACACCGGGGAGCTGTTTTTT.

This clone was seen a few times. The chain joins TRBV7-9 to TRBJ2-1; 8 bases are a match to TRBD1. This CDR3 comprises 16 residues. J lost 8 bases, V lost 1 base, and 10 bases had no gene match. Germline loops: CDR1 SEHNR, CDR2 FQNEAQ (reference sequence). The CDR3 DNA sequence: TGTGCCAGCAGCTTAGGCCTCAGGGGGCTTGGGGATGAGCAGTTCTTC. It specifies CASSLGLRGLGDEQFF. Full variable domain (rest looked up from reference TRBV7-9 and TRBJ2-1): DTGVSQNPRHKITKRGQNVTFRCDPISEHNRLYWYRQTLGQGPEFLTYFQNEAQLEKSRLLSDRFSAERPKGSFSTLEIQRTEQGDSAMYLCASSLGLRGLGDEQFFGPGTRLTVL.

The chain recombines TRBV14 with TRBJ1-1; 9 nucleotides align to TRBD1. The V gene's germline CDR1 is SGHDN and CDR2 FVKESK. Unmatched junction bases numbered 6, after V lost 0 bases and J lost 10 bases. This CDR3 region has 14 residues. For the CDR3, the DNA is TGTGCCAGCAGCCAAGATTTGACAGGGGGTATAGCTTTCTTT. The encoded protein is CASSQDLTGGIAFF.

The chain uses TRBV27 and TRBJ2-5, with 12 bases fitting TRBD2. The V segment lost 4 bases and the J segment 5 bases; nucleotides outside the gene matches: 11. The CDR3 consists of 17 residues. CDR1 and CDR2 (germline): MNHEY, SMNVEV (reference sequence). The CDR3, as DNA: TGTGCCAGCAGTTCCGTTAGACTAGCGGGAGACGTGGAGACCCAGTACTTC. Translating gives CASSSVRLAGDVETQYF.

This clone was seen only a few times. The V gene is TRBV7-8, the J gene TRBJ2-5, with D possibly TRBD1 on 5 matching bases. Germline V gene lookup returns CDR1 SGHVS and CDR2 FQNEAQ. This CDR3 contains 16 residues. Between the trimmed V and J ends, which lost 6 bases and 0 bases, there was a span of 17 bases. The CDR3 protein is CASSFNSRQHQETQYF. The CDR3 nucleotides are TGTGCCAGCAGTTTCAACTCTCGACAGCACCAAGAGACCCAGTACTTC.

This clone appeared once. The chain combines TRBV27 with TRBJ2-7, with D perhaps matching TRBD2 (5 bases). This CDR3 comprises 11 residues. Germline V gene sequence: CDR1 MNHEY, CDR2 SMNVEV (reference sequence). The V end lost 10 bases, the J end lost 6 bases, and 13 bases lay between the germline ends. The CDR3 DNA reads as TGTGCCACCCTAGGACGGGGCGAGCAGTACTTC. Translation gives CATLGRGEQYF.

The J gene is TRBJ1-2, the V gene TRBV5-1; D gene unclear. Germline CDR1 and CDR2: SGHRS and YFSETQ. This CDR3 spans 15 amino acids. Trimming pared 2 bases from V and 0 bases from J, leaving 11 bases between. The CDR3 loop reads CASSFGSVANYGYTF. CDR3 nucleotide sequence: TGCGCCAGCAGCTTCGGTTCGGTAGCTAACTATGGCTACACCTTC.

The rearrangement links TRBV7-2 to TRBJ2-7, with a tentative D call TRBD1 (5 bases). The germline CDR1 and CDR2 sequences are SGHTA and FQGNSA. Trimming took off 1 base at V and 0 bases at J, with 10 bases between the two ends. The CDR3 runs 15 residues. The CDR3 protein is CASSLEGLSSYEQYF. The CDR3 region has the DNA TGTGCCAGCAGCTTAGAGGGGCTGAGCTCCTACGAGCAGTACTTC.

This clone was seen a single time. The chain carries TRBV6-5 and TRBJ2-3; no firm D call. The ends were cut back, 0 bases at V and 2 bases at J, with 12 bases in the middle. This CDR3 is 16 amino acids long. Per the germline V gene, CDR1 is MNHEY and CDR2 is SVGAGI. This CDR3 reads CASSYSPQASTDTQYF. In DNA, the CDR3 is TGTGCCAGCAGTTACTCACCGCAGGCTTCCACAGATACGCAGTATTTT.

The J gene is TRBJ2-7, the V gene TRBV10-3; no firm D call. The germline V gene has CDR1 ENHRY and CDR2 SYGVKD. V lost 0 bases, J lost 6 bases, and 12 bases lay in between. The CDR3 sequence is 14 residues long. CDR3: CAISESSRLPEQYF. In DNA form, the CDR3 reads TGTGCCATCAGTGAGTCTTCCAGGCTTCCCGAGCAGTACTTC.

The rearrangement joins TRBV5-3 to TRBJ2-2; 8 nucleotides agree with TRBD1. TRBV5-3 is an ORF, and what it does is uncertain. This CDR3 region has 17 residues. Trimming cost V 4 bases and J 3 bases; bases outside gene matches: 11. Written as DNA, the CDR3 is TGTGCCAGAAGCCGGAGACTCCTGGACAGGGACACCGGGGAGCTGTTTTTT. Protein sequence: CARSRRLLDRDTGELFF.

The genes are TRBV5-1 and TRBJ2-7; 7 bases agree with TRBD1. Germline V CDR1 and CDR2: SGHRS, YFSETQ. After removal of 4 bases from V and 4 bases from J, the junction contained 11 bases not matched to a gene. This CDR3 has 15 amino acids. The CDR3 sequence: CASSPSSTGEYEQYF. CDR3 nucleotide sequence: TGCGCCAGCAGCCCCTCCTCTACAGGGGAGTACGAGCAGTACTTC. Together with reference TRBV5-1 and TRBJ2-7, the CDR3 gives the full variable domain: KAGVTQTPRYLIKTRGQQVTLSCSPISGHRSVSWYQQTPGQGLQFLFEYFSETQRNKGNFPGRFSGRQFSNSRSEMNVSTLELGDSALYLCASSPSSTGEYEQYFGPGTRLTVT.

J is TRBJ2-5 and V is TRBV2, with 12 bases that match TRBD2. Germline CDR1 reads SNHLY; CDR2 reads FYNNEI. The junction had 7 bases not matched to a gene; V was cut back by 4 bases and J by 4 bases. This CDR3 spans 16 amino acids. In DNA form, the CDR3 reads TGTGCCAGCAGTGTGGCTAGCGGGAGGGTTGGAGAGACCCAGTACTTC. This codes for CASSVASGRVGETQYF.

CDR3 sequence (DNA): TGTGCCAGCACCAGCGGGAGTTATGGGTCCAAAAACATTCAGTACTTC. Translation: CASTSGSYGSKNIQYF. V gene TRBV2 combines with J gene TRBJ2-4, with 8 bases identical to TRBD2. Losses at the gene ends were 7 bases for V and 2 bases for J; bases not matched to a gene: 10. Germline V gives CDR1 SNHLY, CDR2 FYNNEI. The CDR3 has 16 amino acids.

The rearrangement links TRBV5-6 to TRBJ2-2; the D gene is possibly TRBD1 (6 bases). The CDR3 spans 16 residues. V was shortened by 0 bases and J by 4 bases, with 13 bases between the two germline ends. Germline V gives CDR1 SGHDT, CDR2 YYEEEE. CDR3 region: CASSLVGRGPTGELFF. The CDR3 DNA is TGTGCCAGCAGCTTGGTCGGCAGGGGACCCACCGGGGAGCTGTTTTTT.

The chain recombines TRBV28 with TRBJ1-1; no reliable D call. Trimming took 4 bases from V and 2 from J, leaving 5 bases between them. This CDR3 has 12 amino acids. CDR1 MDHEN and CDR2 SYDVKM come from the germline V gene. The CDR3 reads CASSSRNTEAFF. In DNA form, the CDR3 reads TGTGCCAGCAGTTCCCGTAACACTGAAGCTTTCTTT.

This sequence joins TRBV6-1 and TRBJ1-2; tentative D call: TRBD1 (6 bases). Looked up from germline, CDR1 is MNHNS and CDR2 is SASEGT. V was pared by 3 bases and J by 8 bases, with 10 bases between. This CDR3 has 12 amino acids. CDR3 in amino acids: CASSESGVGYTF. The DNA for the CDR3 is TGTGCCAGCAGTGAGTCAGGGGTAGGCTACACCTTC.